This T cell receptor (beta chain) is drawn from a study of cytomegalovirus exposure and HLA in healthy donors. The overall study: About 79 million unique TCRs from HLA-typed donors were held in an early data release. Out of 300 to 500 genotyped donors, roughly 80% belonged to the Caucasian-associated ancestry cluster. General study findings and limits: Analyses of presence/absence relied on an assumption of roughly uniform sequencing depth across donors.

13 Jbeta primers and 60 Vbeta primers were used for the PCR. Assay: immunoSEQ multiplex PCR; the TCRdb copy retains only in-frame clones and omits some. Of under 200,000 clones in the sample, approximately 80% are singletons; the top ten hold around 2.5%. In the case of this clone: The antigen is not known.

Whereas donors were nominally healthy upon sampling, unrecorded immune exposures were probable. The TCR originated in a woman aged 40 to 50 in good health and CMV-seropositive. What was sequenced was PBMCs.

The CDR3 loop reads CASSSYVNEQFF. The CDR3 coding sequence is TGCGCCAGCAGTTCCTACGTCAATGAGCAGTTCTTC. The gene calls are TRBV10-2 and TRBJ2-1; no clear D gene. The CDR3 extends over 12 amino acids. Germline V gene lookup returns CDR1 WSHSY and CDR2 SAAADI. Trimming cost V 5 bases and J 6 bases, with 8 bases left between them.